This TCR beta chain was captured in a study of blood T cell repertoires in COVID-19. The wider study: Acute and convalescent COVID-19 specimens originated in the United States, Italy and Spain. T cells, B-cell-depleted T cells, or PBMCs supplied cDNA or gDNA.

Original analysis: Reference gene primer amplification yielded estimated nucleated cell counts. Produced via immunoSEQ multiplex PCR; TCRdb's table is partial and in-frame only. The DNA gave D and trimming, while V, J and clone size come from that table. This repertoire shows about 46,000 clones, 87% found once; its top ten account for approximately 15%. Germline loops: CDR1 SGHTA, CDR2 FQGTGA. The CDR3 is made up of 16 amino acids. Unmatched junction bases numbered 9, after V lost 8 bases and J lost 4 bases. This clonotype was obtained from a human donor in a cohort sampled during active COVID-19. Sequencing was carried out using peripheral blood. The gene calls are TRBV7-3 and TRBJ2-3, with TRBD2 matching 13 bases. CDR3 in amino acids: CASSPGLAGIPDTQYF. In DNA, the CDR3 is TGTGCCAGCTCTCCGGGACTAGCGGGAATTCCAGATACGCAGTATTTT.